This TCR beta chain was identified during a study of blood T cell repertoires in COVID-19. In the study overall: The study drew acute and convalescent COVID-19 samples from the United States, Italy and Spain. T cells, B-cell-depleted T cells, or PBMCs provided the cDNA or gDNA that served as material.

The J segment lost 6 bases and the V segment lost 2 bases, leaving 5 bases of the junction unmatched. The germline V gene has CDR1 SGDLS and CDR2 YYNGEE. The CDR3 runs to 14 residues. This clone occurred a few times. In the original analysis: Reference gene primer amplification yielded estimated nucleated cell counts. Sequenced by immunoSEQ multiplex PCR; TCRdb stores in-frame clones only, minus some. V, J and clone size derive from that table, while D and trimming were established from the DNA sequence. This sample has 100,000 to 150,000 clones, with about 70% found just once. This receptor was taken from a woman between 65 and 79 years old with acute or convalescent COVID-19. The sequenced material came from peripheral blood. The chain joins TRBV9 to TRBJ2-7; 10 bases are a match to TRBD1. CDR3 sequence reads: CASSVGTGDLEQYF. The CDR3 DNA reads TGTGCCAGCAGCGTCGGGACAGGGGATCTCGAGCAGTACTTC. Combining the CDR3 with reference TRBV9 and TRBJ2-7 gives the whole variable domain DSGVTQTPKHLITATGQRVTLRCSPRSGDLSVYWYQQSLDQGLQFLIQYYNGEERAKGNILERFSAQQFPDLHSELNLSSLELGDSALYFCASSVGTGDLEQYFGPGTRLTVT.